This T cell receptor beta chain was recovered during a study of T-cell reconstitution after alpha-beta-depleted transplantation in children. Study-wide points: High day-60 TCRbeta diversity in some patients came from surviving recipient T cells and thymic progenitors. About two months after transplant, alpha-beta T cells reportedly came from several hundred expanded graft clones. Fresh T-cell production supplied most of the T-cell counts and diversity seen one year after transplant.

As regards this clonotype: What it binds is not known.

This CDR3 has 14 residues. Deletions cut 4 bases from V and 3 bases from J, with 9 bases between. Unique molecular identifiers were built into the TCRbeta library. One entry per CDR3 protein results from TCRdb running MiXCR on the PCR reads. The table has over 200,000 distinct CDR3 sequences, around a sixth seen once. The clonotype originates from a male patient between 2 and 10 years old who had a stem cell transplant for acute lymphoblastic leukemia, so the T cells may come from the graft donor. Sequences were derived from PBMCs, mostly from graft donor cells, sampled 360 days after TCRalphabeta/CD19-depleted stem cell transplant. V usage is TRBV12-3 or TRBV12-4 and J usage is TRBJ2-2, with no clear D. The CDR3 DNA sequence: TGTGCCAGCAGTTCTCAAGGAGACACCGGGGAGCTGTTTTTT. Its translation is CASSSQGDTGELFF.